This entry is about one T cell receptor (beta chain). This clonotype was seen a few times. Its recognized antigen is unknown. No much larger clone exists at a distance of one base, and base qualities are not known. The sequencer listed for this sample is Illumina HiSeq 2500. Quantitative 5'-RACE with molecular barcodes was used to prepare TCR beta libraries. The study's own analysis went as follows. A new computational method based on a probabilistic model of VDJ rearrangement was used to identify disease-linked TCR variants. TCRdb reprocessing: public reads trimmed at Q25 with fastp, clones called with MiXCR, in-frame beta chains kept. CDR3 protein sequences are deduplicated, and each keeps its most common genes and DNA. These V and J calls derive from TCRdb rather than the authors' analysis. Across this sample there are around 430,000 distinct CDR3 sequences, with roughly 18% seen only once. The top ten clonotypes cover approximately 1% of the sample.

This sample was taken from a study of CD8 T cells in ankylosing spondylitis (dated by TCRdb to between 2016 and 2019). Background on the whole study: The study set out to find disease-linked TCR variants by profiling T cell receptor beta repertoires in ankylosing spondylitis patients and healthy donors. In total, the full study cohort was made up of roughly 100 healthy donors and some 26 ankylosing spondylitis patients. Peripheral blood samples were taken, and synovial fluid was additionally collected from ankylosing spondylitis patients. General findings and caveats noted by the study authors: The disease-linked clones were reported as significantly enriched in matched synovial fluid samples from ankylosing spondylitis patients. A TCR beta motif of seven or eight highly homologous amino acid variants appeared characteristic of blood from ankylosing spondylitis patients. Some motif variants were previously reported in synovial fluid and blood of reactive arthritis patients, suggesting common disease-initiation mechanisms. The disease-linked clones had a CD8+ phenotype and were found at relatively low frequencies in peripheral blood.

CDR1 MNHNS and CDR2 SASEGT are derived from the germline V gene. The CDR3, from cysteine to phenylalanine, totals 16 residues. Of all the DNA, just the CDR3 is kept, 48 bases in frame from base 1. The V and J ends are trimmed by 0 bases and 4 bases, leaving 13 bases between them. This sequence originates from a male donor with ankylosing spondylitis. The specimen sequenced was blood, either unsorted or a sorted T cell fraction (not recorded which). The sequence joins TRBV6-1 to TRBJ2-1, and possibly TRBD1, on 5 matching bases. The CDR3 has the sequence CASSEALQVTYNEQFF. The DNA reads TGTGCCAGCAGTGAAGCGTTACAGGTTACATACAATGAGCAGTTCTTC.